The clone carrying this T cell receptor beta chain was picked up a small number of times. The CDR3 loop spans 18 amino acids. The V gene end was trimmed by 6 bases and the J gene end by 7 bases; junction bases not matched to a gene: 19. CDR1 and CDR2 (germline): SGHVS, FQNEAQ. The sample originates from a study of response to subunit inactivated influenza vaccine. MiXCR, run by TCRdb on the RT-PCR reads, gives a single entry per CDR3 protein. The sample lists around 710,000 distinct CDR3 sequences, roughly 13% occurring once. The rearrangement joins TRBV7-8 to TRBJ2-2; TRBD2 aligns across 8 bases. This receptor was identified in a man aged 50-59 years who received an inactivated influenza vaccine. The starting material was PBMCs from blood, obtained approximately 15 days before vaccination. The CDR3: CASRLPFRAGGHSGELFF. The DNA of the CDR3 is TGTGCCAGCAGACTACCTTTTCGGGCGGGGGGCCATAGCGGGGAGCTGTTTTTT.